The 6 T cell receptor beta chains in this list originate from one sample, sequenced in a study of early T cells in non-severe SARS-CoV-2 infection. TCRdb passed the 5' RACE reads through MiXCR, listing each CDR3 protein once. The table has approximately 120,000 distinct CDR3 sequences, 15% seen once; the top ten hold roughly 22%. The specimen was whole blood. The receptor set was obtained from an adult who was a healthcare worker with PCR-confirmed SARS-CoV-2 infection or an uninfected control (not recorded which).

Only a few counts were recorded for this clonotype. The rearrangement uses TRBV13 and TRBJ2-1, with 8 bases aligning to TRBD1. Germline CDR1 reads PRHDT; CDR2 reads FYEKMQ (reference sequence). J was trimmed by 9 bases and V by 3 bases; bases with no gene match: 22. The CDR3 runs to 19 residues. CDR3 protein: CASSFGGPPRRTGSTEQFF. The CDR3 region has the DNA TGTGCCAGCAGCTTTGGGGGCCCCCCCCGGAGGACAGGGTCCACTGAGCAGTTCTTC. The complete variable domain, with remaining parts taken from reference TRBV13 and TRBJ2-1, reads AAGVIQSPRHLIKEKRETATLKCYPIPRHDTVYWYQQGPGQDPQFLISFYEKMQSDKGSIPDRFSAQQFSDYHSELNMSSLELGDSALYFCASSFGGPPRRTGSTEQFFGPGTRLTVL.

V is TRBV29-1 and J is TRBJ1-6, with 11 bases matching TRBD1. CDR1 SQVTM and CDR2 ANQGSEA come from the germline V gene. V lost 4 bases, J lost 7 bases, and 0 bases stayed unmatched. The CDR3 has 13 residues. CDR3 region: CSVGDRGNSPLHF. The CDR3 DNA sequence: TGCAGCGTTGGGGACAGGGGGAATTCACCCCTCCACTTT.

This clonotype was found a few times. The chain employs TRBV29-1 and TRBJ1-2; D gene unclear. CDR1 is SQVTM, CDR2 ANQGSEA, per germline. Trimming stripped 5 bases from V and 4 bases from J, with 11 bases between. This CDR3 has 12 residues. CDR3 protein: CSVTRRSYGYTF. CDR3 coding DNA: TGCAGCGTTACTCGCAGGAGCTATGGCTACACCTTC.

The CDR3 DNA sequence: TGTGCCAGCAGTTTGGGGGACGGGGACAATCAGCCCCAGCATTTT. Translating it yields CASSLGDGDNQPQHF. J is TRBJ1-5 and V is TRBV12-3 or TRBV12-4; tentatively, D is TRBD1 (5 bases). V lost 3 bases and J 3 bases, leaving 12 bases between the germline ends. The CDR3 runs 15 residues.

This clonotype was detected only a few times. This chain links TRBV12-3 or TRBV12-4 with TRBJ2-1, with TRBD2 matching 10 bases. This CDR3 contains 14 residues. Trimming at V came to 5 bases and at J to 7 bases, leaving 5 bases not matched to a gene. CDR3 DNA: TGTGCCAGCAGTCCGGGACTAGCGATTAATGAGCAGTTCTTC. Residues: CASSPGLAINEQFF.

The chain links TRBV7-9 to TRBJ1-4; D call uncertain. Germline V gives CDR1 SEHNR, CDR2 FQNEAQ (reference sequence). V was cut by 5 bases and J by 8 bases, with 15 bases left in between. The CDR3 contains 14 residues. CDR3 in amino acids: CASSSTRDKEKLFF. The CDR3 DNA follows: TGTGCCAGCAGCAGTACTAGGGATAAAGAAAAACTGTTTTTT.